The subject of this entry is one T cell receptor (beta chain). The antigen it binds to is not known. Within one base of it there is no much larger clone, and no base qualities were kept. This specimen belongs to a study of cytomegalovirus exposure and HLA in healthy donors (dated by TCRdb to the late 2010s). At the level of the whole study: The 700 or so repertoires of the first cohort and the roughly 120 validation repertoires were produced on the same platform, according to a later analysis. The study was designed to test whether signatures of past pathogen exposure could be identified by cataloging public T cell receptors. A separate validation cohort of over 95 different subjects was used in addition to the approximately 640-subject first cohort. The study combined high-throughput TCR immunosequencing, statistical association of individual TCRs with disease status, and machine learning to predict cytomegalovirus infection status. General conclusions and limits of the study: In vitro tests confirmed that a few of the cytomegalovirus-associated TCR beta chains recognize cytomegalovirus antigens. The authors suggested that the approach could potentially be extended to other disease states and immunological phenotypes. In the study, approximately 160 TCR beta chains were listed as associated with cytomegalovirus. Most TCR sequences were observed very rarely across donors, whereas some public TCRs were present in many individuals. In a later analysis, TCRs clustered in the first cohort were found to also tend to co-occur in the 120 validation repertoires, with 90% to 95% of cluster scores above 0. The validation cohort had no HLA typing available for a later analysis, so co-occurrence within that cohort was assessed over all 130 or so repertoires. The classifier was reported to diagnose cytomegalovirus status with high specificity and sensitivity in both the original cohort and the validation cohort.

The germline V and J ends show losses of 1 base and 1 base respectively, and no gene match explains 4 bases of the junction. The germline V gene yields MGHRA for CDR1 and YSYEKL for CDR2. Its CDR3 holds 15 amino acids, cysteine through phenylalanine. CDR3 DNA only is kept here, 45 bases in frame from base 1. Receptors were amplified or captured by the immunoSEQ multiplex PCR assay. In the authors' own workflow: A statistical classification framework was developed to diagnose cytomegalovirus status using the catalog of TCR beta chain sequences. In TCRdb, the immuneACCESS table is reduced to in-frame sequences with V and J assigned. These tables do not hold every clone; where another copy was compared, an unresolved V gene accounts for under half, and the others remain unexplained. D and trimming come from the DNA, and the V and J calls and clone size come from that table. In this sample the table shows roughly 250,000 clones, approximately 86% of which occur a single time. Roughly 1.2% of the sample comes from the top ten.

Separate from the roughly 650-subject first cohort, the validation cohort of roughly 110 subjects was the group to which the donors belonged. Sequencing was performed on PBMCs. The clonotype comes from a woman aged 25-40 years in good health and CMV-seropositive. The sequence links TRBV4-1 to TRBJ2-7, with 7 bases matching TRBD1. The DNA is TGCGCCAGCAGCCAAGGGGGGACAGCGTCCTACGAGCAGTACTTC. Its amino acids are CASSQGGTASYEQYF.